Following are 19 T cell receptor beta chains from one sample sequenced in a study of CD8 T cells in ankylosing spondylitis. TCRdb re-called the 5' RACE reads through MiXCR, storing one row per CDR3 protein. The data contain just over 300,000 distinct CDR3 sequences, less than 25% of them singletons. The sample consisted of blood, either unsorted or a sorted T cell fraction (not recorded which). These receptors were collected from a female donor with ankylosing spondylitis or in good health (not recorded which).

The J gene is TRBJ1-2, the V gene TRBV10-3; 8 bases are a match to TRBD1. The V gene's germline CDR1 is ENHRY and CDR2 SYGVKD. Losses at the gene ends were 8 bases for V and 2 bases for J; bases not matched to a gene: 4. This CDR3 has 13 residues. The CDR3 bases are TGTGCCATCTCCGGACAGGGAAACTATGGCTACACCTTC. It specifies CAISGQGNYGYTF.

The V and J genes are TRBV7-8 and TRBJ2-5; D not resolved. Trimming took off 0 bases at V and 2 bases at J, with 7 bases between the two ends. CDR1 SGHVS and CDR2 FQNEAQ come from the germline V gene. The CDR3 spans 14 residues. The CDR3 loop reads CASSLAWVQETQYF. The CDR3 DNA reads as TGTGCCAGCAGCTTAGCCTGGGTTCAAGAGACCCAGTACTTC.

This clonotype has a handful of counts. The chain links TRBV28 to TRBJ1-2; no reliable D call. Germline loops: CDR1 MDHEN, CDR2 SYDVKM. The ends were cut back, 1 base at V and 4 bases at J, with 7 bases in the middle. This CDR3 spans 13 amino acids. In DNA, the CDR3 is TGTGCCAGCAGTTTATTTCCGGCCTATGGCTACACCTTC. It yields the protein CASSLFPAYGYTF.

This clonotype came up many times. In DNA form, the CDR3 reads TGTGCCAGCAGCCCCATAGCGGGACGCGCCCAGTACAATGAGCAGTTCTTC. It translates to CASSPIAGRAQYNEQFF. This rearrangement joins TRBV14 to TRBJ2-1, with 8 bases lining up with TRBD2. CDR3 length: 17 amino acids. After removal of 4 bases from V and 4 bases from J, the junction contained 12 bases not matched to a gene. The V gene's germline CDR1 is SGHDN and CDR2 FVKESK.

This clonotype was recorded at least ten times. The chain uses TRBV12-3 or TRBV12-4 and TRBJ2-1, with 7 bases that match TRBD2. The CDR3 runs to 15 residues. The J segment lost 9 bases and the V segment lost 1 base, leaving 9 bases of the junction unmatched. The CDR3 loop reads CASSLGGTTSREQFF. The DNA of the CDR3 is TGTGCCAGCAGTTTAGGAGGGACTACAAGCCGTGAGCAGTTCTTC.

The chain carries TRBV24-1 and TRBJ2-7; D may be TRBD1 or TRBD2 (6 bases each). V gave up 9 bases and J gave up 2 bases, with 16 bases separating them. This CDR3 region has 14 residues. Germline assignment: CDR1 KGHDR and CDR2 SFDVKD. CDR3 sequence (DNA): TGTGCCACCCCAGGAGGGGGTTCGGCCTACGAGCAGTACTTC. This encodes CATPGGGSAYEQYF.

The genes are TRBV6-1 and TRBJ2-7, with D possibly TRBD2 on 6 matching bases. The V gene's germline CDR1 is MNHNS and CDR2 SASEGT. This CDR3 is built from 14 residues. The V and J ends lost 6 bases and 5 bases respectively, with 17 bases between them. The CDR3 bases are TGTGCCAGCAGCCACAGCGGGTTAGGTGACGAGCAGTACTTC. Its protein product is CASSHSGLGDEQYF.

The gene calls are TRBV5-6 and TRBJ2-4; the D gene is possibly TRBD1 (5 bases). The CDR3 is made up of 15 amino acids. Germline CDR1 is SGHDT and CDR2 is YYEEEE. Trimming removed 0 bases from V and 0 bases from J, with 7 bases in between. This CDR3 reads CASSLEGVAKNIQYF. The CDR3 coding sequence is TGTGCCAGCAGCTTGGAAGGGGTAGCCAAAAACATTCAGTACTTC.

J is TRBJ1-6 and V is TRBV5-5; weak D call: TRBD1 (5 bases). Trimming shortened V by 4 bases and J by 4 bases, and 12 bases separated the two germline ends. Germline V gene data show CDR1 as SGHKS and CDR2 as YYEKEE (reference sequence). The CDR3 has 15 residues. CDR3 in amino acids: CASSLETDYNSPLHF. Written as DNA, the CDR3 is TGTGCCAGCAGCCTCGAGACAGATTATAATTCACCCCTCCACTTT.

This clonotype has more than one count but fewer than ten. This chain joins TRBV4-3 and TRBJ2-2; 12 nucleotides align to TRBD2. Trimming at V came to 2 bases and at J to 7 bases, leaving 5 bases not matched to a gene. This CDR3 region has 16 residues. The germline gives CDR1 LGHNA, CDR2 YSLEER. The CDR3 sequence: CASSQQTSGSVGELFF. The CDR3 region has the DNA TGCGCCAGCAGCCAACAGACTAGCGGGAGCGTCGGGGAGCTGTTTTTT.

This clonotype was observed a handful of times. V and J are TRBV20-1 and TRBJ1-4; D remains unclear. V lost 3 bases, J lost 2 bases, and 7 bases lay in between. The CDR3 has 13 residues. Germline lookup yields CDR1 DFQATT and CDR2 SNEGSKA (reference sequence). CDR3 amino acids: CSARQRTNEKLFF. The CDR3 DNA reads TGCAGTGCTAGGCAGCGGACTAATGAAAAACTGTTTTTT.

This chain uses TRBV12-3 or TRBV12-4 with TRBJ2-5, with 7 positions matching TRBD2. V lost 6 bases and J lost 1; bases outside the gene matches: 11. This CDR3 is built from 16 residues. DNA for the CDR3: TGTGCCAGCAGACCCTACAGCGGGACGGGCCAAGAGACCCAGTACTTC. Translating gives CASRPYSGTGQETQYF.

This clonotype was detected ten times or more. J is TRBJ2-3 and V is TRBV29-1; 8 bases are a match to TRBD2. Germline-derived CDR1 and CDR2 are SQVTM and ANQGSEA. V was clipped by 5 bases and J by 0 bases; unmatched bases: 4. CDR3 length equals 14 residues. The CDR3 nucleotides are TGCAGCGTTCGTAGCGGGGTTAGCACAGATACGCAGTATTTT. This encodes CSVRSGVSTDTQYF.

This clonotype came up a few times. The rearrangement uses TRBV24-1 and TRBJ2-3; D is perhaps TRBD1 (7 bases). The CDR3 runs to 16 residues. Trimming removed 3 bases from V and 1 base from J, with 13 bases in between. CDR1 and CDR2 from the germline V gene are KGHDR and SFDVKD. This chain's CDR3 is CATSDPTGEGTDTQYF. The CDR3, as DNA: TGTGCCACCAGTGATCCTACAGGGGAGGGCACAGATACGCAGTATTTT.

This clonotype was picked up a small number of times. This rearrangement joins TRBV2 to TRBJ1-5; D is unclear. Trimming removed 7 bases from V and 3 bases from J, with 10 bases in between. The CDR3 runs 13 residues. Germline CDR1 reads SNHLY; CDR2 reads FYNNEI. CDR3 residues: CASMARNNQPQHF. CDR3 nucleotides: TGTGCCAGCATGGCCAGGAACAATCAGCCCCAGCATTTT. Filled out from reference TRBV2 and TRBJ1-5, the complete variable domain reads EPEVTQTPSHQVTQMGQEVILRCVPISNHLYFYWYRQILGQKVEFLVSFYNNEISEKSEIFDDQFSVERPDGSNFTLKIRSTKLEDSAMYFCASMARNNQPQHFGDGTRLSIL.

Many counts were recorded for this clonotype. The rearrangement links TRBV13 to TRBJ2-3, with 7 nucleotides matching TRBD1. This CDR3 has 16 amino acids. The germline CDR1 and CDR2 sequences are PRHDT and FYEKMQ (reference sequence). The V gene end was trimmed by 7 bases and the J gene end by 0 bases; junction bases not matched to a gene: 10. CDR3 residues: CASTSWTGRSTDTQYF. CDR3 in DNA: TGTGCCAGCACTTCCTGGACAGGTCGGAGCACAGATACGCAGTATTTT.

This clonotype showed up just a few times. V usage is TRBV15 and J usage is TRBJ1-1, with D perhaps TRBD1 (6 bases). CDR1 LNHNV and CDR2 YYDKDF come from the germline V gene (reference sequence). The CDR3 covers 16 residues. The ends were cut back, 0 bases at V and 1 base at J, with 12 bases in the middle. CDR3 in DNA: TGTGCCACCAGCAGAGAGATAACAGGGTGGAACACTGAAGCTTTCTTT. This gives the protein CATSREITGWNTEAFF.

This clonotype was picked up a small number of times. CDR3 DNA sequence: TGCAGTGCTACCCAGGACACCGGGAGAGGCTACACCTTC. It specifies CSATQDTGRGYTF. The chain couples TRBV20-1 to TRBJ1-2; a weak D match, TRBD1 (5 bases). Between the trimmed V and J ends, which lost 4 bases and 8 bases, there was a span of 17 bases. This CDR3 contains 13 residues. CDR1 DFQATT and CDR2 SNEGSKA come from the germline V gene (reference sequence).

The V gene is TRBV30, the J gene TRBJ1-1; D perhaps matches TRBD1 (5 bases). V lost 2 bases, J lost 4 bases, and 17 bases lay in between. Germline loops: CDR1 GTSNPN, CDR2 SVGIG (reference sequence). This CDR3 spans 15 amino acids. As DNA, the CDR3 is TGTGCCTGGAGTCCGATGGGGCAAAGCACCACTGAAGCTTTCTTT. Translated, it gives CAWSPMGQSTTEAFF.